This TCR beta chain was observed in a study of blood T cells in healthy people across ages. In the study overall: The capture of about one barcoded beta molecule per two T cells was achieved by template switching.

Primed by a sample-barcoded 5' primer and a J-beta primer mix, a second PCR proceeded for about 7 to 11 cycles. In TCRdb, the 5' RACE reads were re-called with MiXCR into one record per CDR3 protein. This sample has about 1,800,000 distinct CDR3 sequences, with under 30% found just once. Points from the study as a whole: Greater diversity and more naive CD4+ cells were seen in long-lived donors than in aged donors.

As concerns this clonotype: What it recognizes is unknown.

Healthy Caucasians from Russia aged about 6 to 100 served as donors. CDR1 is DFQATT, CDR2 SNEGSKA, per germline (reference sequence). The CDR3 covers 13 residues. V was cut by 6 bases and J by 1 base, with 12 bases left in between. The TCR originated in a woman under 40 in good health. This chain links TRBV20-1 with TRBJ2-5, with a weak D call TRBD2 (6 bases). Sequenced input: blood. Written as DNA, the CDR3 is TGCAGTGCCCAACCTAGCGCCCAAGAGACCCAGTACTTC. This encodes CSAQPSAQETQYF.